The 27 T cell receptor beta chains below were found in one sample sequenced in a study of blood T cell repertoires in COVID-19. Using immunoSEQ multiplex PCR, the repertoire was profiled, and TCRdb retains in-frame clones only, with some absent. The sample has a few hundred thousand clones, about four fifths seen once. The sample comprised peripheral blood. These receptors all stem from a woman aged 45-59 years with acute or convalescent COVID-19.

The chain links TRBV11-2 to TRBJ2-1; 11 bases are shared with TRBD2. The germline V gene encodes CDR1 SGHAT and CDR2 FQNNGV. The ends lost 4 bases at V and 5 bases at J; junction bases unmatched: 7. The CDR3 sequence is 16 residues long. CDR3 sequence (DNA): TGTGCCAGCAGCTCATATAGCGGGGGGGCCGACAATGAGCAGTTCTTC. Translating it yields CASSSYSGGADNEQFF.

This chain uses TRBV5-4 with TRBJ1-3; TRBD1 is a possible D gene (5 bases). V was trimmed by 2 bases and J by 3 bases, leaving 12 bases between them. The CDR3 length is 15 residues. The germline gives CDR1 SGHNT, CDR2 YYREEE (reference sequence). This CDR3 reads CASSFQGPGGNTIYF. The DNA for the CDR3 is TGTGCCAGCAGCTTTCAGGGTCCGGGTGGAAACACCATATATTTT.

The chain joins TRBV27 to TRBJ2-5; the match to TRBD2 covers 8 bases. This CDR3 comprises 16 residues. J was trimmed by 5 bases and V by 5 bases; bases with no gene match: 13. Germline values: CDR1 MNHEY, CDR2 SMNVEV (reference sequence). The CDR3 DNA follows: TGTGCCAGCAGTACCCGACCGGGACTAGTACGGGAGACCCAGTACTTC. This sequence encodes CASSTRPGLVRETQYF.

The rearrangement joins TRBV5-1 to TRBJ1-2; TRBD1 agrees at 8 bases. Germline CDR1 reads SGHRS; CDR2 reads YFSETQ. The CDR3 sequence is 12 residues long. The ends lost 4 bases at V and 6 bases at J; junction bases unmatched: 2. In nucleotides, the CDR3 is TGCGCCAGCAGCCCAGGGGGCGATGGCTACACCTTC. The encoded protein is CASSPGGDGYTF.

The DNA of the CDR3 is TGTGCCAGCAGTTACCAAGTACAGGGGACGCAGCCCCAGCATTTT. Its protein is CASSYQVQGTQPQHF. The chain recombines TRBV6-6 with TRBJ1-5, with TRBD1 matching over 7 bases. V lost 2 bases and J lost 7; bases outside the gene matches: 8. The CDR3 is 15 residues long. The germline CDR1 and CDR2 sequences are MNHNY and SVGAGI (reference sequence).

The chain has TRBV18 and TRBJ1-1; D may be TRBD1 (5 bases). V lost 6 bases and J lost 3, with 14 bases in between. CDR1 is KGHSH, CDR2 LQKENI, per germline. This CDR3 has 14 amino acids. CDR3 bases: TGTGCCAGCTCCCGACGGGGGGGAGACACTGAAGCTTTCTTT. Protein: CASSRRGGDTEAFF.

The chain uses TRBV6-4 and TRBJ2-1; 10 bases are a match to TRBD2. Trimming at V came to 10 bases and at J to 9 bases, leaving 12 bases not matched to a gene. The germline gives CDR1 MRHNA, CDR2 SNTAGT. The CDR3 covers 14 residues. CDR3 region: CATLLAGNRCEQFF. The CDR3, as DNA: TGTGCCACCTTACTAGCGGGAAATAGATGTGAGCAGTTCTTC.

The chain recombines TRBV5-5 with TRBJ2-3; possibly TRBD1 for D (5 bases). The CDR3 contains 15 residues. CDR1 SGHKS and CDR2 YYEKEE come from the germline V gene (reference sequence). Trimming removed 5 bases at V and 4 bases at J, with 17 bases between. The CDR3 loop reads CASSPNVGQSDTQYF. DNA of the CDR3: TGTGCCAGCAGTCCAAACGTGGGGCAATCAGATACGCAGTATTTT.

On this clone itself: The sample holds other DNA sequences that translate to the same CDR3. The chain links TRBV5-1 to TRBJ1-2; TRBD1 matches at 11 bases. CDR1 is SGHRS and CDR2 is YFSETQ in the germline V gene. With 4 bases clipped from V and 2 bases from J, the junction kept 4 bases outside the gene matches. This CDR3 region has 15 residues. CDR3 nucleotides: TGCGCCAGCAGCCCAGGACAGGGGGCGAACTATGGCTACACCTTC. Translation: CASSPGQGANYGYTF.

V usage is TRBV12-2 and J usage is TRBJ2-1; whether TRBD2, the table's D call, matches the DNA was not checked. TRBV12-2 is a documented pseudogene. The CDR3 covers 13 residues. CDR3 loop: CASRFRSYNEQFF. In nucleotides, the CDR3 is TGTGCAAGTCGCTTTCGGAGTTACAATGAGCAGTTCTTC.

V gene TRBV7-9 combines with J gene TRBJ1-1, with D possibly TRBD1 on 6 matching bases. CDR1 and CDR2 from the germline V gene are SEHNR and FQNEAQ (reference sequence). Trimming shortened V by 11 bases and J by 4 bases, and 17 bases separated the two germline ends. The CDR3 has 13 residues. DNA for the CDR3: TGTGCCGGAAAAGGGGGGGTCCGCACTGAAGCTTTCTTT. It translates to CAGKGGVRTEAFF.

This clone appeared a single time. The J gene is TRBJ1-2, the V gene TRBV11-3; 9 bases map to TRBD1. V gave up 4 bases and J gave up 7 bases; unmatched junction bases: 10. This CDR3 is 15 amino acids long. Germline CDR1 reads SGHNT; CDR2 reads YENEEA. This CDR3 is CASSSGTGTLSGYTF. In DNA form, the CDR3 reads TGTGCCAGCAGCTCCGGGACAGGGACCCTAAGTGGCTACACCTTC.

The rearrangement joins TRBV6-6 to TRBJ2-1; TRBD2 aligns across 11 bases. Germline CDR1 is MNHNY and CDR2 is SVGAGI (reference sequence). The CDR3 is 18 amino acids. The J segment lost 0 bases and the V segment lost 5 bases, leaving 9 bases of the junction unmatched. CDR3 coding DNA: TGTGCCAGCAGTCCCGGGACTAGCGGAAATAGCTCCTACAATGAGCAGTTCTTC. Translating gives CASSPGTSGNSSYNEQFF.

The V call is TRBV7-2, the J call TRBJ1-5; no clear D gene. This CDR3 is built from 15 residues. The germline CDR1 and CDR2 sequences are SGHTA and FQGNSA. Deletions cut 1 base from V and 5 bases from J, with 12 bases between. The CDR3 loop reads CASSLVGQVHQPQHF. DNA of the CDR3: TGTGCCAGCAGCTTAGTAGGTCAGGTCCATCAGCCCCAGCATTTT.

The chain joins TRBV5-4 to TRBJ2-1; 8 bases line up with TRBD2. Per the germline V gene, CDR1 is SGHNT and CDR2 is YYREEE (reference sequence). J gave up 6 bases and V 5 bases, and 13 bases lay outside the gene matches. This CDR3 is 16 amino acids long. The CDR3 DNA reads as TGTGCCAGCAGAAAAAATAGCGGGGCGGGACCCAATGAGCAGTTCTTC. Protein sequence: CASRKNSGAGPNEQFF.

This clone has just one count. The rearrangement uses TRBV7-2 and TRBJ2-1; tentatively, D is TRBD1 (5 bases). V dropped 1 base and J dropped 4 bases, with 8 bases sitting between them. Germline assignment: CDR1 SGHTA and CDR2 FQGNSA. The CDR3 has 14 residues. This CDR3 reads CASSLGGHYNEQFF. For the CDR3, the DNA is TGTGCCAGCAGCTTAGGAGGACATTACAATGAGCAGTTCTTC.

The chain uses TRBV6-2 or TRBV6-3 and TRBJ2-7; no reliable D call. This CDR3 has 10 amino acids. V lost 5 bases and J 6 bases, leaving 5 bases between the germline ends. Germline CDR1 and CDR2: MNHEY and SVGEGT. The CDR3 region is CASSPGEQYF. In nucleotides, the CDR3 is TGTGCCAGCAGTCCGGGCGAGCAGTACTTC.

The CDR3 protein is CACRGLAESDTQYF. In DNA form, the CDR3 reads TGTGCCTGTAGGGGACTAGCCGAATCAGATACGCAGTATTTT. This chain uses TRBV30 with TRBJ2-3; 9 nucleotides line up with TRBD2. This CDR3 has 14 residues. With 6 bases clipped from V and 4 bases from J, the junction kept 8 bases outside the gene matches. Germline CDR1 is GTSNPN and CDR2 is SVGIG (reference sequence). Full variable domain (remainder filled in from reference TRBV30 and TRBJ2-3): SQTIHQWPATLVQPVGSPLSLECTVEGTSNPNLYWYRQAAGRGLQLLFYSVGIGQISSEVPQNLSASRPQDRQFILSSKKLLLSDSGFYLCACRGLAESDTQYFGPGTRLTVL.

This clone has a handful of counts. The V and J genes are TRBV5-4 and TRBJ1-1; D remains ambiguous. Trimming took 4 bases from V and 10 from J, leaving 20 bases between them. The germline gives CDR1 SGHNT, CDR2 YYREEE (reference sequence). There are 14 residues in the CDR3. DNA for the CDR3: TGTGCCAGCAGCGAAGATGGGCGGGGAGTGTCAGCTTTCTTT. Residues: CASSEDGRGVSAFF.

This CDR3 reads CSADKDYGYTF. Written as DNA, the CDR3 is TGCAGCGCCGACAAAGACTATGGCTACACCTTC. The chain carries TRBV29-1 and TRBJ1-2; D not certain. V dropped 7 bases and J dropped 3 bases, with 9 bases sitting between them. Germline V gene sequence: CDR1 SQVTM, CDR2 ANQGSEA. The CDR3 is 11 residues long.

The chain recombines TRBV19 with TRBJ2-2; 12 nucleotides match TRBD1. With V trimmed by 4 bases and J by 7 bases, 7 bases remained unmatched. The CDR3 length is 16 residues. Germline V gene data show CDR1 as LNHDA and CDR2 as SQIVND (reference sequence). As DNA, the CDR3 is TGTGCCAGTAGTAGGACCGGGACAGGGGGCCTCGGGGAGCTGTTTTTT. Its protein product is CASSRTGTGGLGELFF.

CDR3 DNA sequence: TGTGCCAGCAGCGTAGACGGACAGGCCAATCAGCCCCAGCATTTT. Encoded protein: CASSVDGQANQPQHF. The chain combines TRBV9 with TRBJ1-5; 7 bases match TRBD1. The CDR3 loop spans 15 amino acids. Unmatched junction bases numbered 3, after V lost 0 bases and J lost 3 bases. Germline-derived CDR1 and CDR2 are SGDLS and YYNGEE.

This clone was observed a single time. One end of the junction varies from germline; a read error may be responsible. The rearrangement links TRBV2 to TRBJ2-5; the match to TRBD2 covers 8 bases. The V gene's germline CDR1 is SNHLY and CDR2 FYNNEI. The CDR3 has 12 residues. CDR3: CASSGTSWLGDF. The CDR3 nucleotides read TGTGCCAGCAGTGGGACTAGCTGGCTGGGGGACTTC.

The J gene is TRBJ1-4, the V gene TRBV10-3, with TRBD1 identical over 8 bases. Germline CDR1 reads ENHRY; CDR2 reads SYGVKD. The CDR3 is made up of 14 amino acids. The V segment lost 4 bases and the J segment 8 bases; nucleotides outside the gene matches: 6. CDR3 protein: CAISGTGLEEKLFF. The CDR3 bases are TGTGCCATCAGTGGGACAGGGTTGGAAGAAAAACTGTTTTTT.

V usage is TRBV3-1 (or the pseudogene TRBV3-2) and J usage is TRBJ1-4; TRBD1 matches at 8 bases. Germline V gene sequence: CDR1 LGHDT, CDR2 YNNKEL (reference sequence). The J segment lost 8 bases and the V segment lost 1 base, leaving 3 bases of the junction unmatched. The CDR3 length is 14 residues. The CDR3 nucleotides read TGTGCCAGCAGCCAAGTCGGACAGGGCGAAAAACTGTTTTTT. It is translated as CASSQVGQGEKLFF.

The V call is TRBV3-1 (or the pseudogene TRBV3-2), the J call TRBJ2-7; D not certain. Per the germline V gene, CDR1 is LGHDT and CDR2 is YNNKEL (reference sequence). The V end was cut by 6 bases, the J end by 1 base, with 10 bases between. The CDR3 consists of 13 residues. The CDR3 bases are TGTGCCAGCAGTAAAGAGGCGTCCTACGAGCAGTACTTC. It translates to CASSKEASYEQYF.

This chain joins TRBV6-1 and TRBJ1-5; the match to TRBD1 covers 9 bases. The CDR3 runs 14 residues. Germline-derived CDR1 and CDR2 are MNHNS and SASEGT. V was pared by 1 base and J by 16 bases, with 11 bases of the junction left unmatched. The CDR3 DNA reads as TGTGCCAGCAGTGAAGTTAACTTACCGGGACAGGGACATTTT. Protein product: CASSEVNLPGQGHF.